This entry features one T cell receptor beta chain sequence. Its antigen is as yet unknown. The data are from a study of T cells after yellow fever vaccination. Overall study context: Libraries from low-cell-number fractions were prepared with the SMART-Seq v4 Ultra Low Input RNA kit.

They built TCR cDNA with 5'RACE template switching, a step that put in a universal primer site and UMIs. Using its own MiXCR run on the 5' RACE reads, TCRdb lists one record per CDR3 protein. The repertoire includes 95,000 to 100,000 distinct CDR3 sequences, 4.5% to 6% of them detected once, and just over 40% sits in the top ten. Germline trimming cut 6 bases from V and 9 bases from J; bases unmatched to any gene: 2. Germline values: CDR1 LNHDA, CDR2 SQIVND (reference sequence). The CDR3 is 13 amino acids. The study, taken as a whole, reports: CD4 and CD8 compartments shared a small share of clonotypes, likely from convergent recombination. Clones from primary vaccination mostly reappeared after the booster (around 96% CD4, roughly 87% CD8).

This sample comprised CD8+ T cells sorted from PBMCs, obtained 10 days after the yellow fever booster vaccination. The genes are TRBV19 and TRBJ1-6, with TRBD1 matching 10 bases. The clonotype comes from a man between 18 and 29 years old who received the YFV17D yellow fever vaccine. In DNA, the CDR3 is TGTGCCAGTAGGACAGGGGGCCTTTCACCCCTCCACTTT. Translation: CASRTGGLSPLHF.